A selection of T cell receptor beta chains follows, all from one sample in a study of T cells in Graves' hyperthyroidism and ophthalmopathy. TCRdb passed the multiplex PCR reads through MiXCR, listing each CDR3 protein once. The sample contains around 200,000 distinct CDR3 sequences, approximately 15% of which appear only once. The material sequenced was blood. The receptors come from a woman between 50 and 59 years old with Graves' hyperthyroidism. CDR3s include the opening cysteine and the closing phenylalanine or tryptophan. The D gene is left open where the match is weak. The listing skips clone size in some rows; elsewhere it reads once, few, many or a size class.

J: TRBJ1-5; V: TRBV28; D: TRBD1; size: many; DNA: TGTGCCAGCAGTTTGGGGACAGGGAATCAGCCCCAGCATTTT; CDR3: CASSLGTGNQPQHF
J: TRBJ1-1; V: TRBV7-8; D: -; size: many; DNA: TGTGCCAGCAGCCCACACGCGGACAACACTGGAGCTTTCTTT; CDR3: CASSPHADNTGAFF
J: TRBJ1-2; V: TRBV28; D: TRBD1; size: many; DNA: TGTGCCAGCAGTTACGCTGAACAGGGGGGGACGCCGGATGGCTACACCTTC; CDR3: CASSYAEQGGTPDGYTF
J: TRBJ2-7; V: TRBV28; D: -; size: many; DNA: TGTGCCAGCAGTTTGCAAGGTGTTTACGAGCAGTACTTC; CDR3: CASSLQGVYEQYF
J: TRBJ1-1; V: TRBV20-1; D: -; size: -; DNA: TGCAGTGCTTACATAACAGGGAGTAGGGAGGAAGCTTTCTTT; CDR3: CSAYITGSREEAFF
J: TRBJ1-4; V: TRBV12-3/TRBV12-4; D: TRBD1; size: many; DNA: TGTGCCAGCAGTGAACAGGGGGCAACTAATGAAAAACTGTTTTTT; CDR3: CASSEQGATNEKLFF
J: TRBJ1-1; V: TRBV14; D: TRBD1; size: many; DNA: TGTGCCAGCATACAGGGGAACTCGAACACTGAAGCTTTCTTT; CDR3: CASIQGNSNTEAFF
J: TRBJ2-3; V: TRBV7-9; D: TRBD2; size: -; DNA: TGTGCCAGCAGCTCCGGGACTAGCGGGTCTTTAGCAGATACGCAGTATTTT; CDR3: CASSSGTSGSLADTQYF
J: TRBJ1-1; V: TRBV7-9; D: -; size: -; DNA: TGTGCCACCTTGATGGGCACTGAAGCTTTCTTT; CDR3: CATLMGTEAFF
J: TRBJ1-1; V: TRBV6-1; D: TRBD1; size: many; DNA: TGTGCCAGCAGCCTCGGACAGGCGGGGAACACTGAAGCTTTCTTT; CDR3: CASSLGQAGNTEAFF
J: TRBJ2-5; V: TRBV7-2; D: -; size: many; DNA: TGTGCCAGCAGCCGGGGGTCCCAAGAGACCCAGTACTTC; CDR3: CASSRGSQETQYF
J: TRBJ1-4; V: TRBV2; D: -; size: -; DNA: TGTGCCAGCAGCTTGGGGTACGGAAAACTGTTTTTT; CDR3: CASSLGYGKLFF
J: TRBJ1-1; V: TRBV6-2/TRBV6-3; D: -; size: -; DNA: TGTGCCAGCGTTTCCTACACTGAAGCTTTCTTT; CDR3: CASVSYTEAFF
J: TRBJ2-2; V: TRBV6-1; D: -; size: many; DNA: TGTGCCAGCAGCTGGGACGGTGGGGGGGAGCTGTTTTTT; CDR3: CASSWDGGGELFF
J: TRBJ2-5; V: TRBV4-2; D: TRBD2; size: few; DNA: TGTGCCAGCAGCCAAGTCGTGGCGGGGGGCGGAGAAGAGACCCAGTACTTC; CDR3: CASSQVVAGGGEETQYF
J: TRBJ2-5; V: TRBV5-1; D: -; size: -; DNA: TGCGCCAGCAGCTTAGGGAATTCAGAGCCCCAGTACTTC; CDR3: CASSLGNSEPQYF
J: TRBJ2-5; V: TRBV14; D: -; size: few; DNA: TGTGCCAGCAGCCACAGTCAAGAGACCCAGTACTTC; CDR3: CASSHSQETQYF
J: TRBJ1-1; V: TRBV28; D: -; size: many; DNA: TGTGCCAGCAGTTTCCGACAGTCGAACACTGAAGCTTTCTTT; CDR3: CASSFRQSNTEAFF
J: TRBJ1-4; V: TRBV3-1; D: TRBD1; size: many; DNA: TGTGCCAGCAGCCGGGGGACAGGCGGGGTGGATGAAAAACTGTTTTTT; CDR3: CASSRGTGGVDEKLFF
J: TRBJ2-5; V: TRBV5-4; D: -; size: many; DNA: TGTGCCAGCAGCTATGAAGAGGAGGAGACCCAGTACTTC; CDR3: CASSYEEEETQYF
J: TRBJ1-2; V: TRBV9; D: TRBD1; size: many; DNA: TGTGCCAGCACCGGGACAGGGAGATCTGACTATGGCTACACCTTC; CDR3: CASTGTGRSDYGYTF
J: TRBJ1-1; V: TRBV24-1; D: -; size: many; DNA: TGTGCCACCAGGGCGACACTGAACACTGAAGCTTTCTTT; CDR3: CATRATLNTEAFF